One and the same sample provided the 21 T cell receptor beta chains below, sequenced in a study of blood T cell repertoires in COVID-19. Data came from immunoSEQ multiplex PCR; TCRdb stores just in-frame clones and leaves some out. This sample carries 45,000 to 55,000 clones, about 63% of them seen once, and the ten largest clones take 8.8%. The sample taken for sequencing was peripheral blood. The receptors derive from a woman between 65 and 79 years old with acute or convalescent COVID-19.

V and J are TRBV3-1 (or the pseudogene TRBV3-2) and TRBJ2-3; D gene unclear. The CDR3 totals 15 residues. The V and J ends lost 6 bases and 3 bases respectively, with 16 bases between them. From germline, CDR1 is LGHDT and CDR2 YNNKEL (reference sequence). CDR3 nucleotide sequence: TGTGCCAGCAGTCGTACCCCCGTAGAAACAGATACGCAGTATTTT. Its protein product is CASSRTPVETDTQYF.

The V gene is TRBV6-2 or TRBV6-3, the J gene TRBJ2-7; no firm D call. V was cut by 4 bases and J by 5 bases, with 3 bases left in between. From germline, CDR1 is MNHEY and CDR2 SVGEGT. The CDR3 has 10 amino acids. CDR3 amino acids: CASSSDEQYF. CDR3 in DNA: TGTGCCAGCAGTTCCGACGAGCAGTACTTC.

The chain uses TRBV5-4 and TRBJ1-1, with 7 bases identical to TRBD1. Germline CDR1 SGHNT, CDR2 YYREEE (reference sequence). The CDR3 has 16 residues. V shed 5 bases and J 3 bases; nucleotides not matched to a gene: 13. The CDR3 DNA is TGTGCCAGCAGTCCGACGACAGGGATTGGGGACACTGAAGCTTTCTTT. It translates to CASSPTTGIGDTEAFF.

This clone was observed a handful of times. The CDR3 DNA sequence: TGTGCCGGTACGGGACTTGTAAGCGATGAGCAGTTCTTC. It specifies CAGTGLVSDEQFF. The chain carries TRBV7-9 and TRBJ2-1; TRBD2 is a possible D gene (6 bases). V was clipped by 11 bases and J by 8 bases, with 19 bases between them. Germline V gives CDR1 SEHNR, CDR2 FQNEAQ (reference sequence). The CDR3 runs to 13 residues.

This chain links TRBV18 with TRBJ1-1, with 7 bases that match TRBD1. Germline CDR1 reads KGHSH; CDR2 reads LQKENI. This CDR3 is built from 15 residues. The V gene end was trimmed by 3 bases and the J gene end by 3 bases; junction bases not matched to a gene: 7. Here the CDR3 reads CASSPRDRGDTEAFF. CDR3 bases: TGTGCCAGCTCACCTAGGGACAGAGGGGACACTGAAGCTTTCTTT. The variable domain in full, with the rest retrieved from reference TRBV18 and TRBJ1-1, is NAGVMQNPRHLVRRRGQEARLRCSPMKGHSHVYWYRQLPEEGLKFMVYLQKENIIDESGMPKERFSAEFPKEGPSILRIQQVVRGDSAAYFCASSPRDRGDTEAFFGQGTRLTVV.

The gene calls are TRBV4-1 and TRBJ1-4; D not resolved. This CDR3 has 15 residues. Germline-derived CDR1 and CDR2 are MGHRA and YSYEKL. Trimming took 4 bases from V and 5 from J, leaving 14 bases between them. CDR3 sequence: CASSPGRGTNEKLFF. CDR3 coding DNA: TGCGCCAGCAGCCCTGGACGGGGAACAAATGAAAAACTGTTTTTT.

V is TRBV7-2 and J is TRBJ2-7; TRBD1 matches at 10 bases. Trimming at V came to 3 bases and at J to 3 bases, leaving 2 bases not matched to a gene. CDR1 is SGHTA and CDR2 is FQGNSA in the germline V gene. The CDR3 consists of 14 residues. CDR3 sequence reads: CASSFGTGVYEQYF. DNA for the CDR3: TGTGCCAGCAGCTTTGGGACAGGGGTCTACGAGCAGTACTTC.

The rearrangement links TRBV19 to TRBJ2-3; D perhaps matches TRBD2 (6 bases). The CDR3 has 14 amino acids. Germline values: CDR1 LNHDA, CDR2 SQIVND (reference sequence). The V end was cut by 11 bases, the J end by 6 bases, with 21 bases between. In nucleotides, the CDR3 is TGTGCCTCCCGCCAAGGGCACAGCGGGGATACGCAGTATTTT. It yields the protein CASRQGHSGDTQYF. The complete variable domain, with remaining parts taken from reference TRBV19 and TRBJ2-3, reads DGGITQSPKYLFRKEGQNVTLSCEQNLNHDAMYWYRQDPGQGLRLIYYSQIVNDFQKGDIAEGYSVSREKKESFPLTVTSAQKNPTAFYLCASRQGHSGDTQYFGPGTRLTVL.

The chain links TRBV3-1 (or the pseudogene TRBV3-2) to TRBJ2-1, with 9 bases aligning to TRBD2. Germline lookup yields CDR1 LGHDT and CDR2 YNNKEL (reference sequence). V trimming: 3 bases; J trimming: 2 bases; junction bases outside the gene matches: 8. The CDR3 runs 17 residues. The DNA of the CDR3 is TGTGCCAGCAGCCAGACCGGCGGCGGGGGGGCCTACAATGAGCAGTTCTTC. Residues: CASSQTGGGGAYNEQFF.

The chain joins TRBV18 to TRBJ1-5; TRBD1 is a possible D gene (5 bases). V was clipped by 0 bases and J by 0 bases, with 15 bases between them. Per germline, CDR1 KGHSH and CDR2 LQKENI. This CDR3 comprises 18 residues. CDR3 DNA: TGTGCCAGCTCACCACCTGGGGCAGGGCGTTATAGCAATCAGCCCCAGCATTTT. Its translation is CASSPPGAGRYSNQPQHF.

The V gene is TRBV7-2, the J gene TRBJ2-3; D unclear. The V end was cut by 1 base, the J end by 4 bases, with 9 bases between. The CDR3 sequence is 14 residues long. Germline V gene lookup returns CDR1 SGHTA and CDR2 FQGNSA. CDR3 in DNA: TGTGCCAGCAGCTTAGTCGCTAGTTCAGATACGCAGTATTTT. This codes for CASSLVASSDTQYF.

In its sample, this clone was seen a few times. The J gene is TRBJ2-3, the V gene TRBV6-2 or TRBV6-3, with D possibly being TRBD1 (7 bases). This CDR3 comprises 13 residues. Germline CDR1 reads MNHEY; CDR2 reads SVGEGT. Trimming took off 5 bases at V and 6 bases at J, with 12 bases between the two ends. The CDR3 is CASSEGAGDTQYF. DNA of the CDR3: TGTGCCAGCAGTGAGGGGGCGGGGGATACGCAGTATTTT.

This sequence joins TRBV5-4 and TRBJ2-5; a weak D match, TRBD2 (6 bases). Germline V gene data show CDR1 as SGHNT and CDR2 as YYREEE (reference sequence). The length of the CDR3 is 14 residues. With 3 bases removed from V and 2 bases from J, the gap between germline ends came to 11 bases. CDR3 sequence (DNA): TGTGCCAGCAGCTCAGGGACTCAACAAGAGACCCAGTACTTC. Translating it yields CASSSGTQQETQYF.

The chain links TRBV23-1 to TRBJ2-2; 7 bases are shared with TRBD1. TRBV23-1 is an ORF for which the function is uncertain. The CDR3 sequence is 19 residues long. Trimming cost V 0 bases and J 5 bases; bases outside gene matches: 15. CDR3 protein: CASSQSERYRGPETGELFF. CDR3 nucleotides: TGCGCCAGCAGTCAATCGGAGCGGTACAGGGGACCCGAGACCGGGGAGCTGTTTTTT.

The count of this clone is one. J is TRBJ2-1 and V is TRBV14, with 9 positions matching TRBD1. Germline V gene lookup returns CDR1 SGHDN and CDR2 FVKESK. The CDR3 length is 11 residues. The CDR3 sequence: CNPQGAGEQFF. In DNA, the CDR3 is TGTAACCCACAGGGGGCCGGGGAGCAGTTCTTC. Supplemented by reference TRBV14 and TRBJ2-1, the full variable domain reads EAGVTQFPSHSVIEKGQTVTLRCDPISGHDNLYWYRRVMGKEIKFLLHFVKESKQDESGMPNNRFLAERTGGTYSTLKVQPAELEDSGVYFCNPQGAGEQFFGPGTRLTVL.

The gene calls are TRBV5-6 and TRBJ2-3; 7 bases line up with TRBD2. V lost 5 bases, J lost 4 bases, and 10 bases stayed unmatched. The germline CDR1 and CDR2 sequences are SGHDT and YYEEEE. This CDR3 region has 15 residues. DNA of the CDR3: TGTGCCAGCAGGGGTTTGGGCGGGGGTCCAGATACGCAGTATTTT. Its protein is CASRGLGGGPDTQYF. The variable domain in full, with the rest retrieved from reference TRBV5-6 and TRBJ2-3, is DAGVTQSPTHLIKTRGQQVTLRCSPKSGHDTVSWYQQALGQGPQFIFQYYEEEERQRGNFPDRFSGHQFPNYSSELNVNALLLGDSALYLCASRGLGGGPDTQYFGPGTRLTVL.

The chain combines TRBV5-6 with TRBJ2-2; D gene ambiguous. In germline, CDR1 is SGHDT, CDR2 YYEEEE. The CDR3 length is 12 residues. Trimming took off 2 bases at V and 6 bases at J, with 5 bases between the two ends. The CDR3 nucleotides read TGTGCCAGCAGCTTTGGCTCCGGGGAGCTGTTTTTT. It codes for CASSFGSGELFF.

V usage is TRBV19 and J usage is TRBJ1-1; D not certain. The germline V gene encodes CDR1 LNHDA and CDR2 SQIVND (reference sequence). The CDR3 runs 14 residues. The V end lost 3 bases, the J end lost 1 base, and 9 bases lay between the germline ends. In nucleotides, the CDR3 is TGTGCCAGTAGTATTATTCACGGGAACACTGAAGCTTTCTTT. Protein sequence: CASSIIHGNTEAFF. Full variable domain (missing parts from reference TRBV19 and TRBJ1-1): DGGITQSPKYLFRKEGQNVTLSCEQNLNHDAMYWYRQDPGQGLRLIYYSQIVNDFQKGDIAEGYSVSREKKESFPLTVTSAQKNPTAFYLCASSIIHGNTEAFFGQGTRLTVV.

CDR3 DNA: TGTGCCAGCAGCAGGAGGGCAGGGCCAACTAATGAAAAACTGTTTTTT. Its protein is CASSRRAGPTNEKLFF. V gene TRBV7-2 combines with J gene TRBJ1-4, with a weak D call TRBD1 (5 bases). Germline CDR1 and CDR2: SGHTA and FQGNSA. V shed 5 bases and J shed 0 bases, with 13 bases lying between them. This CDR3 is 16 amino acids long.

In DNA, the CDR3 is TGTGCCATCATGGGAGCGGGGGGCTCTGGAAACACCATATATTTT. Protein product: CAIMGAGGSGNTIYF. This chain uses TRBV10-3 with TRBJ1-3; TRBD1 might be the D (5 bases). CDR1 ENHRY and CDR2 SYGVKD come from the germline V gene. The CDR3 has 15 residues. V was shortened by 7 bases and J by 0 bases, with 13 bases between the two germline ends.

The chain joins TRBV7-3 to TRBJ2-7; 7 bases map to TRBD2. Unmatched junction bases numbered 3, after V lost 2 bases and J lost 2 bases. The germline gives CDR1 SGHTA, CDR2 FQGTGA. The CDR3 extends over 14 amino acids. In nucleotides, the CDR3 is TGTGCCAGCAGCTTAGGGGGGGAGACCTACGAGCAGTACTTC. Its protein is CASSLGGETYEQYF. Drawing the rest from reference TRBV7-3 and TRBJ2-7, the complete variable domain is GAGVSQTPSNKVTEKGKYVELRCDPISGHTALYWYRQSLGQGPEFLIYFQGTGAADDSGLPNDRFFAVRPEGSVSTLKIQRTERGDSAVYLCASSLGGETYEQYFGPGTRLTVT.